In this sample, the clone carrying this T cell receptor beta chain turned up many times. Per the original methods: With a range of about 23,224 to 690,600, the median per sample was about 92,000 TCRs. Each CDR3 protein is one row after TCRdb ran MiXCR on the RACE reads. For this entry, the V and J calls and clone size follow TCRdb and not the study's own pipeline. This table holds 95,000 to 150,000 distinct CDR3 sequences, around 11% found once. This sample stems from a study of human T cells and chemical hapten exposure. Per the germline V gene, CDR1 is DFQATT and CDR2 is SNEGSKA (reference sequence). This CDR3 comprises 13 residues. V was shortened by 2 bases and J by 13 bases, with 15 bases between the two germline ends. The sample's time point: patch test 3, about 24 weeks after DPC sensitization. The treatment: therapeutic diphenylcyclopropenone sensitization with weekly scalp DPC. Total RNA came from unfractionated whole blood.

The sequenced sample was whole blood, obtained in connection with sensitization to the hapten diphenylcyclopropenone (DPC). The TCR originated in a woman aged 45 to 65 with alopecia areata. Some clones in this sample may be carry-over from other donors' samples. The chain is built from TRBV20-1 and TRBJ1-6; D is undetermined. The CDR3 DNA follows: TGCAGTGCTAGACCACCAGCCGAATCGCCCCTCCACTTT. Translating gives CSARPPAESPLHF.